What follows is one TCR beta chain and its context. Antigen: not known. These data come from a study of shared clonotypes between healthy human individuals. Whole-study findings and limits: Naive subsets, compared against memory subsets, generally had larger estimated richness values.

Each of the donors was a healthy adult who was HIV-negative and had not had a recent acute infection or vaccination. The CDR3 is 16 residues long. CDR1 and CDR2 (germline): MGHDK, SYGVNS. Trimming shortened V by 0 bases and J by 0 bases, and 10 bases separated the two germline ends. Sequencing was performed with immunoSEQ multiplex PCR; in TCRdb, only in-frame clones are kept and a portion is missing. The sample shows 2 million to 2.5 million clones, 80% to 95% of them seen only once. What was sequenced was naive CD4+ T cells from PBMCs. Subset specified: CD45RA+ positively selected. The sequence came from a man aged 18 to 30 in good health. Some clones in this sample may be carry-over from other donors' samples. This chain connects TRBV25-1 to TRBJ2-3, with D tentatively TRBD2 (6 bases). The CDR3, as DNA: TGTGCCAGCAGTGAATATGGAGGGGTGAGCACAGATACGCAGTATTTT. It codes for CASSEYGGVSTDTQYF.